This T cell receptor beta chain was identified during a study of human T cells and chemical hapten exposure. Whole-study results and caveats: Donor immune responses may differ from healthy people's, since all donors had alopecia.

Separate cDNA molecules received unique molecular identifiers, which the library attached to them. TCRdb fed the RACE reads into MiXCR, producing one record per CDR3 protein. Found here are tens of thousands of distinct CDR3 sequences, 10% of them singletons; the top ten hold 25% to 35%. This CDR3 spans 14 amino acids. CDR1 and CDR2 (germline): SEHNR, FQNEAQ (reference sequence). V was cut by 3 bases and J by 4 bases, with 12 bases left in between. Time point noted: pre-sensitization, week 0. Treatment meaning: therapeutic diphenylcyclopropenone sensitization with weekly scalp DPC. Someone pulled total RNA out of unfractionated whole blood. At least ten counts were recorded for this clonotype. The antigen is undetermined.

The specimen comprised whole blood, sampled in connection with sensitization to the hapten diphenylcyclopropenone (DPC). The clonotype originates from a man aged 45-65 years with alopecia areata. Some clones in this sample may be carry-over from other donors' samples. The gene calls are TRBV7-9 and TRBJ1-1; D might be TRBD1 (6 bases). CDR3 amino acids: CASSLRGGGTEAFF. The CDR3 DNA is TGTGCCAGCAGCTTGAGAGGGGGAGGCACTGAAGCTTTCTTT.